This T cell receptor (beta chain) was identified in a study of OX40 agonist ivuxolimab in advanced cancers. V lost 1 base to trimming and J lost 7 bases, with 22 bases between them. Germline CDR1 reads KGHSH; CDR2 reads LQKENI. The CDR3 consists of 17 residues. TCRdb's table, derived via immunoSEQ multiplex PCR, lists solely in-frame clones and lacks some. The table has about 76,000 clones, around 86% seen once. The receptor comes from an adult with an advanced solid tumor such as melanoma, head and neck, liver or kidney cancer. This chain links TRBV18 with TRBJ1-2; no clear D gene. The input for sequencing was CD4+ or CD8+ T cells sorted from blood, taken in a trial of the OX40 agonist ivuxolimab. The CDR3 region has the DNA TGTGCCAGCTCACCACTGTCGTCGCCGGGGTTCAACGGTGGCTACACCTTC. Encoded protein: CASSPLSSPGFNGGYTF.